One and the same sample provided the 21 T cell receptor beta chains below, sequenced in a study of OX40 agonist ivuxolimab in advanced cancers. Some clones are missing from TCRdb's copy, which holds only in-frame ones; the method was immunoSEQ multiplex PCR. The table shows approximately 91,000 clones, with roughly 86% occurring only once. The material was CD4+ or CD8+ T cells sorted from blood, obtained in a trial of the OX40 agonist ivuxolimab. The receptor set was obtained from an adult with an advanced solid tumor such as melanoma, head and neck, liver or kidney cancer.

The V gene is TRBV5-4, the J gene TRBJ2-3, with 13 bases matching TRBD2. This CDR3 has 17 residues. The germline gives CDR1 SGHNT, CDR2 YYREEE (reference sequence). V lost 4 bases, J lost 0 bases, and 5 bases stayed unmatched. The CDR3 DNA sequence: TGTGCCAGCAGCCAGGGACTAGCGGGGCCTAGCACAGATACGCAGTATTTT. Encoded protein: CASSQGLAGPSTDTQYF.

V and J are TRBV11-3 and TRBJ1-1; 8 positions agree with TRBD1. There are 14 residues in the CDR3. CDR1 is SGHNT, CDR2 YENEEA, per germline. The junction had 4 bases not matched to a gene; V was cut back by 3 bases and J by 4 bases. CDR3 nucleotides: TGTGCCAGCAGCTTGAACAGGGGGGCCACTGAAGCTTTCTTT. This translates into CASSLNRGATEAFF. Drawing the rest from reference TRBV11-3 and TRBJ1-1, the complete variable domain is EAGVVQSPRYKIIEKKQPVAFWCNPISGHNTLYWYLQNLGQGPELLIRYENEEAVDDSQLPKDRFSAERLKGVDSTLKIQPAELGDSAVYLCASSLNRGATEAFFGQGTRLTVV.

The gene calls are TRBV7-2 and TRBJ1-5; D not resolved. V shed 1 base and J shed 1 base, with 5 bases lying between them. The CDR3 consists of 14 residues. The germline CDR1 and CDR2 sequences are SGHTA and FQGNSA. CDR3 DNA: TGTGCCAGCAGCTTAGTGGGGAGCAATCAGCCCCAGCATTTT. It yields the protein CASSLVGSNQPQHF.

The V call is TRBV7-8, the J call TRBJ2-1, with 7 bases matching TRBD2. Trimming took 1 base from V and 4 from J; bases not matched to a gene: 4. Germline CDR1 and CDR2: SGHVS and FQNEAQ. CDR3 length: 15 residues. CDR3: CASSLEAAGYNEQFF. In DNA form, the CDR3 reads TGTGCCAGCAGCTTAGAAGCAGCGGGATACAATGAGCAGTTCTTC.

The chain is built from TRBV6-4 and TRBJ1-1, with 7 positions matching TRBD1. Per germline, CDR1 MRHNA and CDR2 SNTAGT. The CDR3 has 14 amino acids. With 5 bases clipped from V and 2 bases from J, the junction kept 5 bases outside the gene matches. The CDR3: CASSPDRLNTEAFF. The DNA of the CDR3 is TGTGCCAGCAGTCCGGACAGGCTTAACACTGAAGCTTTCTTT.

This clone was observed once. The J gene is TRBJ2-7, the V gene TRBV15; 9 bases match TRBD2. The CDR3 runs 15 residues. Per germline, CDR1 LNHNV and CDR2 YYDKDF (reference sequence). V was clipped by 4 bases and J by 2 bases; unmatched bases: 6. The DNA of the CDR3 is TGTGCCACCAGCACCCCAGCGGGAGGTCCCTACGAGCAGTACTTC. Residues: CATSTPAGGPYEQYF. The full variable domain, rest sourced from reference TRBV15 and TRBJ2-7, is DAMVIQNPRYQVTQFGKPVTLSCSQTLNHNVMYWYQQKSSQAPKLLFHYYDKDFNNEADTPDNFQSRRPNTSFCFLDIRSPGLGDTAMYLCATSTPAGGPYEQYFGPGTRLTVT.

This sequence joins TRBV7-2 and TRBJ1-5, with D hard to call. Germline CDR1 SGHTA, CDR2 FQGNSA. Trimming stripped 5 bases from V and 4 bases from J, with 9 bases between. This CDR3 is 13 amino acids long. The chain's CDR3 is CASSPSGNQPQHF. The CDR3, as DNA: TGTGCCAGCAGCCCCTCAGGAAATCAGCCCCAGCATTTT. The variable domain in full, completed from reference TRBV7-2 and TRBJ1-5, reads GAGVSQSPSNKVTEKGKDVELRCDPISGHTALYWYRQSLGQGLEFLIYFQGNSAPDKSGLPSDRFSAERTGGSVSTLTIQRTQQEDSAVYLCASSPSGNQPQHFGDGTRLSIL.

The rearrangement uses TRBV30 and TRBJ2-6, with 9 bases aligning to TRBD1. The V segment lost 6 bases and the J segment 2 bases; nucleotides outside the gene matches: 5. This CDR3 region has 15 residues. Germline V gives CDR1 GTSNPN, CDR2 SVGIG (reference sequence). CDR3 in amino acids: CACEQGAAGANVLTF. CDR3 bases: TGTGCCTGTGAACAGGGGGCGGCTGGGGCCAACGTCCTGACTTTC.

Ten or more counts support this clone. V gene TRBV6-5 combines with J gene TRBJ2-7, with D perhaps being TRBD1 or TRBD2 (7 bases each). The CDR3 has 13 amino acids. The germline gives CDR1 MNHEY, CDR2 SVGAGI. Deletions cut 11 bases from V and 6 bases from J, with 20 bases between. The CDR3 sequence: CAEKNRGGREQYF. Here the CDR3 DNA reads TGTGCCGAAAAGAACAGGGGAGGGCGCGAGCAGTACTTC.

V gene TRBV29-1 combines with J gene TRBJ2-2; TRBD1 agrees at 8 bases. The junction had 0 bases not matched to a gene; V was cut back by 2 bases and J by 4 bases. This CDR3 has 13 residues. The germline V gene has CDR1 SQVTM and CDR2 ANQGSEA. The CDR3 DNA reads as TGCAGCGTTGAAACAGGGGGCACCGGGGAGCTGTTTTTT. It yields the protein CSVETGGTGELFF.

The V and J genes are TRBV7-9 and TRBJ2-1; 7 bases fit TRBD2. Trimming cost V 5 bases and J 4 bases; bases outside gene matches: 14. From germline, CDR1 is SEHNR and CDR2 FQNEAQ (reference sequence). CDR3 length: 17 residues. CDR3 nucleotide sequence: TGTGCCAGCAGCCGTCGTGGCGGGAGCATGGGGTACAATGAGCAGTTCTTC. It translates to CASSRRGGSMGYNEQFF.

V is TRBV11-1 and J is TRBJ2-7, with D possibly being TRBD2 (5 bases). This CDR3 spans 17 amino acids. V lost 1 base to trimming and J lost 5 bases, with 21 bases between them. Germline V lookup: CDR1 SGHAT, CDR2 FQDESV (reference sequence). CDR3 protein: CASSLGGRGSKENEQYV. The CDR3 nucleotides are TGTGCCAGCAGCTTAGGTGGTAGAGGGAGTAAGGAAAACGAGCAGTACGTC.

The V gene is TRBV11-2, the J gene TRBJ2-7, with 9 bases matching TRBD2. Losses at the gene ends were 3 bases for V and 1 base for J; bases not matched to a gene: 7. CDR1 is SGHAT and CDR2 is FQNNGV in the germline V gene. CDR3 size: 16 residues. CDR3 in amino acids: CASSLAYSGGSYEQYF. CDR3 bases: TGTGCCAGCAGCTTGGCCTATAGCGGGGGTTCCTACGAGCAGTACTTC.

This chain links TRBV15 with TRBJ1-1; D is uncertain. Trimming took off 4 bases at V and 5 bases at J, with 11 bases between the two ends. CDR3 size: 13 residues. Per the germline V gene, CDR1 is LNHNV and CDR2 is YYDKDF (reference sequence). CDR3 residues: CATSIGLRTEAFF. CDR3 coding DNA: TGTGCCACCAGCATCGGGTTAAGGACTGAAGCTTTCTTT.

The chain links TRBV6-1 to TRBJ1-5; a possible D gene is TRBD1 (6 bases). This CDR3 is built from 14 residues. CDR1 and CDR2 from the germline V gene are MNHNS and SASEGT. The V and J ends lost 8 bases and 7 bases respectively, with 18 bases between them. CDR3 DNA: TGTGCCAGCCAAACCGAAGGGGGAAGACAGCCCCAGCATTTT. Its translation is CASQTEGGRQPQHF.

This clone has more than one count but fewer than ten. This sequence joins TRBV5-1 and TRBJ2-7; no clear D gene. V lost 4 bases and J 0 bases, leaving 11 bases between the germline ends. CDR1 SGHRS and CDR2 YFSETQ come from the germline V gene. The CDR3 spans 14 residues. The CDR3 reads CASSLNPSSYEQYV. Written as DNA, the CDR3 is TGCGCCAGCAGCCTGAACCCCAGCTCCTACGAGCAGTACGTC.

The chain carries TRBV5-1 and TRBJ2-2; tentative D call: TRBD2 (5 bases). The germline gives CDR1 SGHRS, CDR2 YFSETQ. This CDR3 region has 11 residues. V lost 4 bases and J 7 bases, leaving 5 bases between the germline ends. Written as DNA, the CDR3 is TGCGCCAGCAGCCGGGGCGGGGAGCTGTTTTTT. Encoded protein: CASSRGGELFF.

This chain connects TRBV5-1 to TRBJ2-2, with 13 bases lining up with TRBD2. Germline CDR1 is SGHRS and CDR2 is YFSETQ. Trimming took 1 base from V and 0 from J; bases not matched to a gene: 9. The CDR3 spans 20 residues. The DNA for the CDR3 is TGCGCCAGCAGCTTGCCTTTGGGGACTAGCGGGGACGCGAACACCGGGGAGCTGTTTTTT. It specifies CASSLPLGTSGDANTGELFF.

The CDR3 is CASSWSGANTGELFF. The CDR3, as DNA: TGCGCCAGCAGCTGGAGCGGGGCGAACACCGGGGAGCTGTTTTTT. The rearrangement links TRBV5-1 to TRBJ2-2; 7 nucleotides match TRBD2. The CDR3 loop spans 15 amino acids. Germline CDR1 SGHRS, CDR2 YFSETQ. V dropped 3 bases and J dropped 0; count of bases not matched to a gene: 2.

The chain joins TRBV5-1 to TRBJ2-7; TRBD2 matches at 14 bases. Germline V gene data show CDR1 as SGHRS and CDR2 as YFSETQ. The CDR3 loop spans 13 amino acids. With 5 bases clipped from V and 6 bases from J, the junction kept 1 base outside the gene matches. CDR3 region: CASSGLAGGEQYV. The CDR3 coding sequence is TGCGCCAGCAGTGGACTAGCGGGAGGCGAGCAGTACGTC.

This clone has a handful of counts. The rearrangement links TRBV7-3 to TRBJ2-2, with 9 bases fitting TRBD2. The CDR3 sequence is 17 residues long. Germline lookup yields CDR1 SGHTA and CDR2 FQGTGA. Trimming cost V 2 bases and J 5 bases; bases outside gene matches: 9. This CDR3 reads CASSLSPLAGLTGELFF. CDR3 in DNA: TGTGCCAGCAGCTTATCCCCCCTAGCGGGATTGACCGGGGAGCTGTTTTTT. The variable domain in full, completed from reference TRBV7-3 and TRBJ2-2, reads GAGVSQTPSNKVTEKGKYVELRCDPISGHTALYWYRQSLGQGPEFLIYFQGTGAADDSGLPNDRFFAVRPEGSVSTLKIQRTERGDSAVYLCASSLSPLAGLTGELFFGEGSRLTVL.